Listed below are T cell receptor beta chains from one sample, sequenced in a study of cytomegalovirus exposure and HLA in healthy donors. Sequencing was performed with immunoSEQ multiplex PCR; in TCRdb, only in-frame clones are kept and a portion is missing. This sample carries around 200,000 clones, 75% to 80% of them seen once, and the ten largest clones take around 2%. Sequenced: PBMCs. The receptors shown here come from a man between 18 and 35 years old in good health and CMV-seronegative. CDR3s include the opening cysteine and the closing phenylalanine or tryptophan. A D gene is named only where the DNA matches it firmly. Not every row has a clone size; where given, it reads once, few, many or a size class.

j_call clone_size v_call d_call cdr3_nt cdr3_aa
TRBJ1-5 - TRBV4-2 - TGTGCCAGCAGCCAAGAGGACTCCTCGGGGAGCAATCAGCCCCAGCATTTT CASSQEDSSGSNQPQHF
TRBJ2-7 - TRBV4-2 - TGTGCCAGCAGCCAAGATTGGGACTCTACCTACGAGCAGTACTTC CASSQDWDSTYEQYF
TRBJ2-1 - TRBV15 TRBD2 TGTGCCACCAGCAGAGATAAGGTAGCGGGAAGGGTCGGGGAGCAGTTCTTC CATSRDKVAGRVGEQFF
TRBJ1-2 once TRBV10-1 - TGCGCCAGCAGTGGGAGCGTTGCAGGGTGGAATGGCTACACCTTC CASSGSVAGWNGYTF
TRBJ2-5 - TRBV5-1 TRBD2 TGCGCCAGCAGCTTGGCGGCTAGCGGCACCCAAGAGACCCAGTACTTC CASSLAASGTQETQYF
TRBJ1-2 few TRBV29-1 - TGCAGCGTTGAGGGGGACAACCCAGCAACTGGCGGCTACACCTTC CSVEGDNPATGGYTF
TRBJ2-5 - TRBV7-9 TRBD1 TGTGCCAGCAGCTTCGGGACAGGGGTAGAGACCCAGTACTTC CASSFGTGVETQYF
TRBJ1-1 once TRBV28 - TGTGCCAGCAGTTTTCTTTCCTCGACAAGTACTGAAGCTTTCTTT CASSFLSSTSTEAFF
TRBJ1-3 - TRBV27 - TGTGCCAGCAGTCCGGAAGCGGGTAACACCATATATTTT CASSPEAGNTIYF
TRBJ2-1 - TRBV7-8 - TGTGCCAGCAGCCAGGACTTCAGCTCCTACAATGAGCAGTTCTTC CASSQDFSSYNEQFF
TRBJ1-1 - TRBV7-2 TRBD1 TGTGCCAGCAGCTTCGGACAGGTGAACACTGAAGCTTTCTTT CASSFGQVNTEAFF
TRBJ2-7 - TRBV27 TRBD1 TGTGCCAGCAGTTTATCTCGACAGGGGGGGAGCTACGAGCAGTACTTC CASSLSRQGGSYEQYF
TRBJ1-1 - TRBV2 TRBD1 TGTGCCAGCAGCCACGACAGGGCTGGCACTGAAGCTTTCTTT CASSHDRAGTEAFF
TRBJ2-2 - TRBV19 - TGTGCCAGTAGTATTTTTTTGCTAACTGTTAACACCGGGGAGCTGTTTTTT CASSIFLLTVNTGELFF
TRBJ2-1 - TRBV19 TRBD2 TGTGCCAGTAGTTCTCAGCGGGGGGGCTACAATGAGCAGTTCTTC CASSSQRGGYNEQFF
TRBJ2-3 - TRBV11-2 TRBD2 TGTGCCAGCAGCGCCCTGGCGGGAGGCACAGATACGCAGTATTTT CASSALAGGTDTQYF
TRBJ2-7 - TRBV4-2 - TGTGCCAGCAGCCAAGAAGGGCAGGGAATTCGCGAGCAGTACTTC CASSQEGQGIREQYF
TRBJ2-3 once TRBV4-1 - TGCGCCAGCAGCCAGGACAGTGATACGCAGTATTTT CASSQDSDTQYF
TRBJ1-1 - TRBV30 - TGTGCCTGGAGTGTCGGTGGGGCCGGCACTGAAGCTTTCTTT CAWSVGGAGTEAFF
TRBJ2-1 - TRBV4-3 - TGCGCCAGCAGCCGAGTAAGGGACATCTACAATGAGCAGTTCTTC CASSRVRDIYNEQFF
TRBJ1-2 - TRBV30 - TGTGCCTGGAGTGTACACGGAGGCTATGGCTACACCTTC CAWSVHGGYGYTF
TRBJ1-6 - TRBV9 - TGTGCCAGCAGCTTCGGGGTCAGCGAGAATTCACCCCTCCACTTT CASSFGVSENSPLHF
TRBJ2-5 - TRBV11-1 TRBD2 TGTGCCAGCAGCCAACGGGGGGGAGAAGTGGAGACCCAGTACTTC CASSQRGGEVETQYF
TRBJ2-7 - TRBV25-1 TRBD2 TGTGCCAGCAGTGAATCGAGCGGGGGCGACGAGCAGTACTTC CASSESSGGDEQYF
TRBJ1-4 - TRBV6-6 - TGTGCCAGCAGTACAGGGCCTGAAAAACTGTTTTTT CASSTGPEKLFF
TRBJ2-3 - TRBV7-2 - TGTGCCAGCACACGGTCTCAAGCGGGTTCAGATACGCAGTATTTT CASTRSQAGSDTQYF
TRBJ2-1 - TRBV28 - TGTGCCAGCAGTGGAGGGAGCTACAATGAGCAGTTCTTC CASSGGSYNEQFF
TRBJ2-1 - TRBV19 - TGTGCCTCAGGGATCAATGAGCAGTTCTTC CASGINEQFF
TRBJ2-7 few TRBV4-2 TRBD2 TGTGCCAGCAGCCAGGAATGGGGGACTAGCGGGACATACGAGCAGTACTTC CASSQEWGTSGTYEQYF
TRBJ1-6 - TRBV5-1 - TGCGCCAGCAGGCTGCAGGTGGGTGAATCACCCCTCCACTTT CASRLQVGESPLHF
TRBJ2-5 - TRBV19 - TGTGCCAGTAGTATGGGCGGGATTCAAGAGACCCAGTACTTC CASSMGGIQETQYF
TRBJ1-5 - TRBV7-2 TRBD1 TGTGCCAGCAGTTTTGGGACAGGGGGACATCAGCCCCAGCATTTT CASSFGTGGHQPQHF
TRBJ2-7 - TRBV28 TRBD2 TGTGCCAGCAGTTCCCTAGCGGGAGCCCCCTACGAGCAGTACTTC CASSSLAGAPYEQYF
TRBJ1-5 - TRBV4-2 TRBD1 TGTGCCAGCAGCCAGACCGGGACAGGGGGCCCTCAGCCCCAGCATTTT CASSQTGTGGPQPQHF
TRBJ1-2 - TRBV6-6 - TGTGCCAGCAGTTACGGGACACTCTATGGCTACACCTTC CASSYGTLYGYTF
TRBJ2-5 - TRBV11-3 TRBD2 TGTGCCAGCAGCTTATCCGCCGGGGGGGCCGAGACCCAGTACTTC CASSLSAGGAETQYF
TRBJ2-7 - TRBV28 TRBD2 TGTGCCAGCAGCCCTAGCGGGAGCTCCTACGAGCAGTACTTC CASSPSGSSYEQYF
TRBJ2-1 - TRBV4-3 TRBD2 TGCGCCAGCAGCCAAAGCGGGAGGGAGCGGAATGAGCAGTTCTTC CASSQSGRERNEQFF
TRBJ2-5 few TRBV7-2 - TGTGCCAGCAGCCGCGGGACTCAAGAGACCCAGTACTTC CASSRGTQETQYF
TRBJ2-2 - TRBV29-1 TRBD2 TGCAGCGTTGATGTCGGGGGGGCCGGCGGGGAGCTGTTTTTT CSVDVGGAGGELFF
TRBJ2-2 - TRBV9 TRBD2 TGTGCCAGCAGCGTAGGGCGGGGGGGCAGCACCGGGGAGCTGTTTTTT CASSVGRGGSTGELFF
TRBJ1-5 - TRBV28 - TGTGCCAGCAGTTTCTGGACAAAGAACAATCAGCCCCAGCATTTT CASSFWTKNNQPQHF
TRBJ2-1 - TRBV5-1 TRBD2 TGCGCCAGCAGCTTGGTTAGCGGGATCCCCAATGAGCAGTTCTTC CASSLVSGIPNEQFF
TRBJ1-1 once TRBV6-1 - TGTGCCAGCGGACCCGGGACACTAGACACTGAAGCTTTCTTT CASGPGTLDTEAFF
TRBJ2-7 - TRBV13 TRBD2 TGTGCCAGCAGCTTAGAGGGAGGGACCTACGAGCAGTACTTC CASSLEGGTYEQYF
TRBJ2-3 once TRBV14 TRBD1 TGTGCCAGCAGCCAAGGGGGACAGGGATTTGCAGATACGCAGTATTTT CASSQGGQGFADTQYF
TRBJ2-7 once TRBV19 TRBD2 TGTGCCAGTTCCCAGGCGGGAGGGCCGTCCGAGCAGTACTTC CASSQAGGPSEQYF
TRBJ2-7 - TRBV7-2 TRBD1 TGTGCCAGCAGCTTAGTAGGGGGGTCAGGGGGCGTCGAGCAGTACTTC CASSLVGGSGGVEQYF
TRBJ1-2 - TRBV7-9 TRBD1 TGTGCCAGCAGTCGCGGGACAGGGGGCTATGGCTACACCTTC CASSRGTGGYGYTF
TRBJ2-1 few TRBV5-4 TRBD1 TGTGCCAGCAGCTTATCAGGACAGGGCTGGGAGCAGTTCTTC CASSLSGQGWEQFF
TRBJ1-2 once TRBV5-6 - TGTGCCAGCAGCTTGGTTAGTCCGACTGCGGGGGGCTACACCTTC CASSLVSPTAGGYTF
TRBJ1-1 - TRBV7-2 TRBD1 TGTGCCAGCAGCTTAGCGTCCTACAGGGGAAGCACTGAAGCTTTCTTT CASSLASYRGSTEAFF